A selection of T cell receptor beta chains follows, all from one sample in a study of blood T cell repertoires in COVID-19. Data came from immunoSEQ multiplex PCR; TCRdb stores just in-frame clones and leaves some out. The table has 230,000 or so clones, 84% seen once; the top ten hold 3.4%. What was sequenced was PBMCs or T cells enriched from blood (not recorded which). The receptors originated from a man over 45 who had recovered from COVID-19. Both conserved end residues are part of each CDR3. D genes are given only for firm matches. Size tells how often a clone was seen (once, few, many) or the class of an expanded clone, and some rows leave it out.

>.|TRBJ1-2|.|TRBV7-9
TGTGCCAGCAGCTCTCACTTCGGACAGAACTATGGCTACACCTTC
CASSSHFGQNYGYTF
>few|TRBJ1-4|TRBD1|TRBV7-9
TGTGCCAGCAGCTCAGGGACAGGAGCGATAGGAGGTGAAAAACTGTTTTTT
CASSSGTGAIGGEKLFF
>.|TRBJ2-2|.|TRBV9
TGTGCCAGCAGCAACCCTCTCGGGGGAAACACCGGGGAGCTGTTTTTT
CASSNPLGGNTGELFF
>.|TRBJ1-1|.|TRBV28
TGTGCCAGCAGCCGGGGGGGCCCACCGGAAGCTTTCTTT
CASSRGGPPEAFF
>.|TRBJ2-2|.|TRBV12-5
TGTGCTAGTAGTTCCAGAGGGAGGGGGGAGCTGTTTTTT
CASSSRGRGELFF
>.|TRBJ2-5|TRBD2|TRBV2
TGTGCCAGCAGAACTACTAGCGGGGGAAACCAAGAGACCCAGTACTTC
CASRTTSGGNQETQYF
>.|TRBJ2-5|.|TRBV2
TGTGCCAGCAGTGGGAGGGAGACCCAGTACTTC
CASSGRETQYF
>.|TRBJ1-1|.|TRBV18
TGTGCCAGCTCGGCGGGGGGAAACACTGAAGCTTTCTTT
CASSAGGNTEAFF
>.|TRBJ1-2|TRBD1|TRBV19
TGTGCCAGTAGTATGGACAGGGGGCGAAACTATGGCTACACCTTC
CASSMDRGRNYGYTF
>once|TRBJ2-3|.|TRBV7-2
TGTGCCAGCAGCCCCGCCCCGCAGGGAAGTAGCACAGATACGCAGTATTTT
CASSPAPQGSSTDTQYF
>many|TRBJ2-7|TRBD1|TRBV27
TGTGCCAGCAGTTCGACAGGGTTACTCTCCTACGAGCAGTACTTC
CASSSTGLLSYEQYF
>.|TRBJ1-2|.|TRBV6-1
TGTGCCAGCAGTGAAGTTCCAGGGATCATCTATGGCTACACCTTC
CASSEVPGIIYGYTF
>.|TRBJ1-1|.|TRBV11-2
TGTGCCAGCAGGAAGATCTCGAGGACTGAAGCTTTCTTT
CASRKISRTEAFF
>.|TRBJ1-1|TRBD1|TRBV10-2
TGCGCCACCCGACAGGGGATTATGAACACTGAAGCTTTCTTT
CATRQGIMNTEAFF
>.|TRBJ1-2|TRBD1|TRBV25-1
TGTGCCAGCAGCGACAGGGGTATGAGTCGAGGCTATGGCTACACCTTC
CASSDRGMSRGYGYTF
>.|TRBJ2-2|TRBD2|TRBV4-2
TGTGCCAGCAGCCCCTCCGGCGTTAGCGGGCCCACCGGGGAGCTGTTTTTT
CASSPSGVSGPTGELFF
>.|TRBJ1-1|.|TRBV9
TGTGCCAGCAGCCCAGGAAAACGGGGAGCTTTCTTT
CASSPGKRGAFF
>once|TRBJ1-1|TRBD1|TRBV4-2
TGTGCCAGCAGCCAAGATGACAGGGCCTCGAACACTGAAGCTTTCTTT
CASSQDDRASNTEAFF
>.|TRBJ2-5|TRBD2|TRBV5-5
TGTGCCAGCAGCTTGCCAGCGGGACAAGAGACCCAGTACTTC
CASSLPAGQETQYF
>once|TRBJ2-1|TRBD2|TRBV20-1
TGCAGTGCTAGTGTGTCTAGCGGGGTCACTGAGCAGTTCTTC
CSASVSSGVTEQFF
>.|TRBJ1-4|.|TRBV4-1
TGCGCCAGCAGCCAAGGTGGGCGGCAGGGTAATGAAAAACTGTTTTTT
CASSQGGRQGNEKLFF
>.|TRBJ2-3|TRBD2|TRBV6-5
TGTGCCAGCAGTTACATAGCGGGGGGGGTGGATACGCAGTATTTT
CASSYIAGGVDTQYF
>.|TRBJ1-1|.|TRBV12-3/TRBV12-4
TGTGCCAGCAGGCAGGGGCAAGGGGCTTTCTTT
CASRQGQGAFF